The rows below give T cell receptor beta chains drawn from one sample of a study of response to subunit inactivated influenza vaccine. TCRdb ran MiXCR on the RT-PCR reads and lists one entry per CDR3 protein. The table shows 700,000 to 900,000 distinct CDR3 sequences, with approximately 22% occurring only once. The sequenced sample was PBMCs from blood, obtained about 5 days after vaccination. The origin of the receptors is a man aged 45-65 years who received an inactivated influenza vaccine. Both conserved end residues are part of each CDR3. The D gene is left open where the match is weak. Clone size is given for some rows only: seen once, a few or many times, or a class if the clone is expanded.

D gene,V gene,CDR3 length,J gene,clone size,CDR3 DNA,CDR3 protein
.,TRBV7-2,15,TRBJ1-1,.,TGTGCCAGCAGCCAAATGCTGGGGGCGAACACTGAAGCTTTCTTT,CASSQMLGANTEAFF
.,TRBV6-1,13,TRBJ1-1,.,TGTGCCAGCAGTGCCAGTACGAACACTGAAGCTTTCTTT,CASSASTNTEAFF
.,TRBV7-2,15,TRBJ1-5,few,TGTGCCAGCAGCTCACAGGGCAATAGCAATCAGCCCCAGCATTTT,CASSSQGNSNQPQHF
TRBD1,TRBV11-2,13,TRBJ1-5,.,TGTGCCAGAAATCACAGGGGGCATCAGCCCCAGCATTTT,CARNHRGHQPQHF
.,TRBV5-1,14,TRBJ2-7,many,TGCGCCAGCAGCTTGGCCTTCCCCGGTCAGGAGCAGTACTTC,CASSLAFPGQEQYF
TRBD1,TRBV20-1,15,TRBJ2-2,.,TGCAGTGCTAGAGATGGGACAGGTGACACCGGGGAGCTGTTTTTT,CSARDGTGDTGELFF
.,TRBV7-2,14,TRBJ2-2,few,TGTGCCAGCAGCTTAGTAGACCGGCCCGGGGAGCTGTTTTTT,CASSLVDRPGELFF
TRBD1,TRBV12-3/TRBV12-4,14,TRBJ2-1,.,TGTGCCAGCAGCGGGACAGGGGTTGGGAATGAGCAGTTCTTC,CASSGTGVGNEQFF
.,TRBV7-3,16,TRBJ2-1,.,TGTGCCAGCAGCCCAAGTCCCGGCAGGACCTACAATGAGCAGTTCTTC,CASSPSPGRTYNEQFF
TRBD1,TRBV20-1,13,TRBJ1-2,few,TGCAGTGCCAGAGGGGGCAGGACCGGTGGCTACACCTTC,CSARGGRTGGYTF
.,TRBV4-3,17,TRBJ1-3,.,TGCGCCAGCAGCCAAGATGCGCGGGGGAACTCTGGAAACACCATATATTTT,CASSQDARGNSGNTIYF
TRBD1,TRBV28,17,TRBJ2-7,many,TGTGCCAGCAGTTACCACCCAACAGGGGGCAGCTCCTACGAGCAGTACTTC,CASSYHPTGGSSYEQYF
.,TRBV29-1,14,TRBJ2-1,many,TGCAGCGTGACGCCGGGACTCGGTTACAATGAGCAGTTCTTC,CSVTPGLGYNEQFF
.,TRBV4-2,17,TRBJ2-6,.,TGTGCCAGCAGCCAAGATTCGGCGATCTCTGGGGCCAACGTCCTGACTTTC,CASSQDSAISGANVLTF
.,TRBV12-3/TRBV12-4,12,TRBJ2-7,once,TGTGCCAGCAGTTGGACAGCTGGCGTGCAGTACTTC,CASSWTAGVQYF
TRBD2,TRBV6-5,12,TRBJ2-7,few,TGTGCCAGCAGACGACTAGCGTCCGAGCAGTACTTC,CASRRLASEQYF
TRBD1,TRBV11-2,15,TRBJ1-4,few,TGTGCCAGCAGTCAGACAGGGGTGACTAATGAAAAACTGTTTTTT,CASSQTGVTNEKLFF
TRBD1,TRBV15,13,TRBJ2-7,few,TGTGCCACGGGAAAGACAGGGAGCTACGAGCAGTACTTC,CATGKTGSYEQYF
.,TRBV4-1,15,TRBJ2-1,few,TGCGCCAGCAGCCCGGGGCTGTTGTGGTCCAATGAGCAGTTCTTC,CASSPGLLWSNEQFF
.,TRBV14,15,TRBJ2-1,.,TGTGCCAGCAGCCAAGCACTAACTCCCCTCAATGAGCAGTTCTTC,CASSQALTPLNEQFF
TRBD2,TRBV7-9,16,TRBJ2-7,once,TGTGCCAGCAGCTCTAACCGGGCCCGGGGGGTGTACGAGCAGTACTTC,CASSSNRARGVYEQYF
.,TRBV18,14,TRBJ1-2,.,TGTGCCAGCTCACCTGGGGATTTCGCCTATGGCTACACCTTC,CASSPGDFAYGYTF
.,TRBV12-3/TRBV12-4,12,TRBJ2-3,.,TGTGCCAGCAGTTTATTCGGAGATACGCATTATTTT,CASSLFGDTHYF
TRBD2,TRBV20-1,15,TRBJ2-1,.,TGCAGTGCTAGAGCTACTAGCGTTGGGCTCAATGAGCAGTTCTTC,CSARATSVGLNEQFF
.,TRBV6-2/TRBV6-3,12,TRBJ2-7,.,TGTGCCAGCAGTTACTGGATCTACGAGCAGTACTTC,CASSYWIYEQYF
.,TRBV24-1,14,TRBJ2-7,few,TGTGCCACCAGTGATGGTGGGAACCCCTACGAGCAGTACTTC,CATSDGGNPYEQYF
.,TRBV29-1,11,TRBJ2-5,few,TGCAGCGTTGTAGTAGGAGAGACCCAGTACTTC,CSVVVGETQYF
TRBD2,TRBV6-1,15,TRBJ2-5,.,TGTGCCAGCAGTCCGGGGACTAGCGCTAGTCAGACCCAGTACTTC,CASSPGTSASQTQYF
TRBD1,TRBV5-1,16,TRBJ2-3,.,TGCGCCAGCAGGTCGGGACAGGGGGCTAGCACAGATACGCAGTATTTT,CASRSGQGASTDTQYF
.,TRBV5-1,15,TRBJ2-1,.,TGCGCCAGCAGCCCTAACTCTTTGTCCTACAATGAGCAGTTCTTC,CASSPNSLSYNEQFF
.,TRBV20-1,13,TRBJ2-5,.,TGCAGTGCTAGAGAAGGCAGGACAGAGACCCAGTACTTC,CSAREGRTETQYF
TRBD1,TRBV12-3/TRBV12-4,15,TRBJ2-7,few,TGTGCCAGCAGTTGGCCGGGACAGGGGCCCTACGAGCAGTACTTC,CASSWPGQGPYEQYF
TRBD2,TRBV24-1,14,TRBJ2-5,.,TGTGCCACAGGGACTAGCGGGACCCAAGAGACCCAGTACTTC,CATGTSGTQETQYF
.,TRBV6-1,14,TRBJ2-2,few,TGTGCCAGCCGGAGGGGACAGAGCACCGGGGAGCTGTTTTTT,CASRRGQSTGELFF
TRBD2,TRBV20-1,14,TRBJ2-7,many,TGCAGTGCTTACGGACTAGCGGGAGGTCGCGAGCAGTACTTC,CSAYGLAGGREQYF
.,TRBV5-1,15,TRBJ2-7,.,TGCGCCAGCAGCTTGGCCGGCAAATCCAGTGACGAGCAGTACTTC,CASSLAGKSSDEQYF
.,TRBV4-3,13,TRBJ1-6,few,TGCGCCAGCAGCCTAGTCGTGGGTTCACCCCTCCACTTT,CASSLVVGSPLHF
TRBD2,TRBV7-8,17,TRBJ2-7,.,TGTGCCAGCAGCTCACGCCCCCAGTCTAGCGGGGACTACGAGCAGTACTTC,CASSSRPQSSGDYEQYF
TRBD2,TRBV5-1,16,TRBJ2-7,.,TGCGCCAGCAGCTTGGACGGGACTAGCCGATCCTACGAGCAGTACTTC,CASSLDGTSRSYEQYF
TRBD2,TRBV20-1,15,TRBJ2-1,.,TGCAGTGCTAGGACTAGCGGGAGAAGTTACAATGAGCAGTTCTTC,CSARTSGRSYNEQFF
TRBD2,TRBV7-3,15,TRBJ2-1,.,TGTGCCAGCAGCTTGGGGCGGGAGGCGAGGAATGAGCAGTTCTTC,CASSLGREARNEQFF
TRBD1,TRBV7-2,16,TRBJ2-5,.,TGTGCCAGCAGCTTAGAACTCCAGGGGGCTAGAGAGACCCAGTACTTC,CASSLELQGARETQYF
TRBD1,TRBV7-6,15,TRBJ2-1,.,TGTGCCAGCAGCAACAGGGGGTCAACTTACAATGAGCAGTTCTTC,CASSNRGSTYNEQFF
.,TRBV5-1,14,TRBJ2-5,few,TGCGCCAGCAGCTTAGGGACGAACCAAGAGACCCAGTACTTC,CASSLGTNQETQYF
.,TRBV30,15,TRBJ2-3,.,TGTGCTTCCCGTAGGGGGGGCTCTAGCACAGATACGCAGTACTTT,CASRRGGSSTDTQYF
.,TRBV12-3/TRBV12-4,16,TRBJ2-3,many,TGTGCCAGCAGTTTAGAGGTGGGGGGGCGCGGAGATACGCAGTATTTT,CASSLEVGGRGDTQYF
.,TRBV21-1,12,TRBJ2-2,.,TGTGCCAGCAGATTTCCCCCCGGGGAGCTGTTTTTT,CASRFPPGELFF